This T cell receptor beta chain comes out of a study of blood T cell repertoires in COVID-19. Per germline, CDR1 MNHEY and CDR2 SMNVEV (reference sequence). Trimming left V 2 bases short and J 7 bases short, with 12 bases between. The CDR3 contains 14 residues. In Seattle, patients joined the study during active infection and were tracked longitudinally. Here immunoSEQ multiplex PCR was the method, and the copy in TCRdb shows in-frame clones only, minus some. The table has 100,000 to 150,000 clones, more than 80% seen once. This TCR was recovered from an elderly woman with COVID-19, enrolled during active disease. Sequencing input: peripheral blood. The chain couples TRBV27 to TRBJ2-1; TRBD2 might be the D (6 bases). The CDR3 DNA is TGTGCCAGCAGTTTAGCCGCGGGGATGAATGAGCAGTTCTTC. Translating it yields CASSLAAGMNEQFF.